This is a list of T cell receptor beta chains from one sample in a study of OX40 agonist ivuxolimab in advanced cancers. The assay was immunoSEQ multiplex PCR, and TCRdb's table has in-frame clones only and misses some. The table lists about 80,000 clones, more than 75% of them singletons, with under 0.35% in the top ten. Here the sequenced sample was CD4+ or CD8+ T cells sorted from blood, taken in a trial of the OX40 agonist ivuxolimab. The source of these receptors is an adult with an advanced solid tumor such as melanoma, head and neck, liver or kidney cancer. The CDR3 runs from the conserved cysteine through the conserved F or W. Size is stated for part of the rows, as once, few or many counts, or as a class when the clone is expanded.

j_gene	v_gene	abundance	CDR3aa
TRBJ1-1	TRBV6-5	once	CASSRGLNVASEAFF
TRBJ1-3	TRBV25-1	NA	CASRPSGNTIYF
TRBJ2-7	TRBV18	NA	CASSPITSGRLHEQYF
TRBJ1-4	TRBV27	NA	CASGLSFSEKLFF
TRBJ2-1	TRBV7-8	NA	CASSPRGGVYNEQFF
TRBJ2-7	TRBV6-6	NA	CASSTRDRGSYEQYF
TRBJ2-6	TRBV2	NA	CASSYRNLRAGANVLTF
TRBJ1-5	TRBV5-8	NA	CASTQGGQPQHF
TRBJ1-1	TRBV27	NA	CASSLNRGDEAFF
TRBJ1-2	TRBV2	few	CASSGTDSYGYTF
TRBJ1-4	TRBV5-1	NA	CASSLTGSLGELFF
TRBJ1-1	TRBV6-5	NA	CASSYVPGSGEAFF
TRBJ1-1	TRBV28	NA	CASSFRGVTEAFF
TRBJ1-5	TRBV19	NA	CASSASRRGAEQPQHF
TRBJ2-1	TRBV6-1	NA	CASSEVGPINEQFF
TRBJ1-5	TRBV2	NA	CASRGETVSMPQHF
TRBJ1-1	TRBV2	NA	CASSGLGQGLTEAFF
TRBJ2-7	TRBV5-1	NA	CASSRGQGATYEQYF
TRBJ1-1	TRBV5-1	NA	CASSVHRGGTEAFF
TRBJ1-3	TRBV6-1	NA	CASSPYPYSGNTIYF
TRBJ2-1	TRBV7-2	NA	CASSFQSGENNEQFF
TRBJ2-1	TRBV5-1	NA	CASSSGGSSYNEQFF
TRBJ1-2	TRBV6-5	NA	CASRGTGHYGYTF
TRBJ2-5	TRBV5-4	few	CASSFPQETQYF
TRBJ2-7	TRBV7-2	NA	CASSPGLAGGREQYF
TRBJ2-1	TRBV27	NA	CASSSLAGGPNEQFF
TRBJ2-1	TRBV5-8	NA	CASSLWVSGYSYNEQFF
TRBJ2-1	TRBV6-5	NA	CASTGLPYNEQFF
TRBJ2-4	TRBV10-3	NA	CAIRKSLTQNIQYF
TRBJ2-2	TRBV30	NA	CACLRSAGRDTGELFF
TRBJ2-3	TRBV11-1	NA	CASSSDRGGTQYF
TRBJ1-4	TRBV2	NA	CASSEGDRRTWEKLFF
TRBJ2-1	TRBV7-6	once	CASSLAGGLSYNEQFF
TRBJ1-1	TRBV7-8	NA	CASSLKQGRNTEAFF
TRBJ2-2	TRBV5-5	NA	CASRGTGELFF
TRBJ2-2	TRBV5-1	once	CASSKVSGVANTGELFF
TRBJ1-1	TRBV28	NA	CASRTHNEAFF
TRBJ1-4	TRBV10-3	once	CAISVSENEKLFF
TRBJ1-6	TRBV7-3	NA	CASSDRGGSPLHF
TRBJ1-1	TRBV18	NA	CASSPKGQLNTEAFF
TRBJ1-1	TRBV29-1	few	CSGARGDTEAFF
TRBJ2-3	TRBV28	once	CASSSPRGGRDTQYF